This T cell receptor beta chain is from a study of regulatory T cells in long-lasting Graves disease. HTBI primers from iRepertoire and Arm-PCR of CDR3 regions yielded the TCR beta libraries. TCRdb analysed the multiplex PCR reads with MiXCR anew, one entry per CDR3 protein. This sample has approximately 400,000 distinct CDR3 sequences, with around 11% found just once. This clonotype occurred a few times. Time point of the sample: newly diagnosed GD, antithyroid drugs for less than 3 months. Scientists built the TCR library using RNA that was extracted from PBMCs. The CDR3 sequence is 13 residues long. V trimming: 8 bases; J trimming: 7 bases; junction bases outside the gene matches: 7. Germline-derived CDR1 and CDR2 are MNHEY and SMNVEV (reference sequence). These data were also reused for a study on T cells in Graves' hyperthyroidism and ophthalmopathy.

The clonotype comes from a woman aged 18-35 years with Graves disease. The J gene is TRBJ1-4, the V gene TRBV27; TRBD1 aligns across 7 bases. The specimen was peripheral blood mononuclear cells (PBMCs), collected at new diagnosis, from a patient treated with antithyroid drugs. The CDR3 DNA reads TGTGCCAGCCGGGACAGTGAGAGTGAAAAACTGTTTTTT. Residues: CASRDSESEKLFF.